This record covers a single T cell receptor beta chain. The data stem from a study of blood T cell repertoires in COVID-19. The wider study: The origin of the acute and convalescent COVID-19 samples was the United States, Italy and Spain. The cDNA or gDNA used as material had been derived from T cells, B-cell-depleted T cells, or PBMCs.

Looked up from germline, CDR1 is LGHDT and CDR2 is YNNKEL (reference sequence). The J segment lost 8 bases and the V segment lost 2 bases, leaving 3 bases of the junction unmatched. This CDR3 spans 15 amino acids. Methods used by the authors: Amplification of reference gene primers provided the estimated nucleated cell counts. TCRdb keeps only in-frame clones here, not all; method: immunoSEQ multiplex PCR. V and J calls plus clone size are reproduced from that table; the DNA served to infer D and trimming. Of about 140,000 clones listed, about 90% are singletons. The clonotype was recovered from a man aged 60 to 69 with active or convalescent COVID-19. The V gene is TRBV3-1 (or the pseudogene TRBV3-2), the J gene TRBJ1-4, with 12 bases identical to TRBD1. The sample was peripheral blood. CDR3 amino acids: CASSQSGTGGEKLFF. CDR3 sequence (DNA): TGTGCCAGCAGCCAATCCGGGACAGGGGGCGAAAAACTGTTTTTT.